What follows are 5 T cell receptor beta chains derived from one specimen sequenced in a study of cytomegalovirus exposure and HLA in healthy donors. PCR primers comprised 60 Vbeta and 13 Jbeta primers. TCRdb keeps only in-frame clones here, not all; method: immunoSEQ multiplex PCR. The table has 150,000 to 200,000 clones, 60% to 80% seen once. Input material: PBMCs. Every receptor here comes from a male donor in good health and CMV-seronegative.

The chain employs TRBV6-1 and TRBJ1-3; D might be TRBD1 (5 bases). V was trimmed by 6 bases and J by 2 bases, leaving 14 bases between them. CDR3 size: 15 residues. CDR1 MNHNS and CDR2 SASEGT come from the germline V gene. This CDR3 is CASSELVGPGNTIYF. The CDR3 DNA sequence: TGTGCCAGCAGCGAGCTGGTGGGGCCTGGAAACACCATATATTTT.

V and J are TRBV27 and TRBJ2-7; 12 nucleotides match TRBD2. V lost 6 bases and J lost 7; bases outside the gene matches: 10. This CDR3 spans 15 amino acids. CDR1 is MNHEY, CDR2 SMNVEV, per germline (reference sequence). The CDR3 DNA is TGTGCCAGCAGACGGGGGACTAGCGGGTGGGAGGAGCAGTACTTC. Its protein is CASRRGTSGWEEQYF.

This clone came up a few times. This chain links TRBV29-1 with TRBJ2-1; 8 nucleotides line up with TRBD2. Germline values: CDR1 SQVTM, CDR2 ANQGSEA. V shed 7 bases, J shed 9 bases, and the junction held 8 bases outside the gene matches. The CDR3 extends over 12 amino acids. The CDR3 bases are TGCAGCGCCGGTCGGGGGGGCTCTGAGCAGTTCTTC. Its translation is CSAGRGGSEQFF.

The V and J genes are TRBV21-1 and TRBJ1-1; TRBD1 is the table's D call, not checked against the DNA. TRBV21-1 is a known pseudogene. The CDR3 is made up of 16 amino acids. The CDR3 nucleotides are TGTGCCAGCAGATCGTGCTCGGGGACAATGAACACTGAAGCTTTCTTT. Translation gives CASRSCSGTMNTEAFF.

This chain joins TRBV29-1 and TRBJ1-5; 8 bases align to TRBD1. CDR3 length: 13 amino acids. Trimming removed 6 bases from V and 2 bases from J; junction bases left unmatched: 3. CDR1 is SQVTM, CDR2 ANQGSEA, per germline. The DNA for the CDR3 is TGCAGCGTCTCGGGACAGGGCAATCAGCCCCAGCATTTT. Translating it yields CSVSGQGNQPQHF.